These 18 T cell receptor beta chains share one sample of origin, sequenced in a study of blood T cell repertoires in COVID-19. Data came from immunoSEQ multiplex PCR; TCRdb stores just in-frame clones and leaves some out. The sample lists a few hundred thousand clones, approximately 84% occurring once. Material: peripheral blood. The receptor set was obtained from a human donor in a cohort sampled during active COVID-19.

V and J are TRBV5-1 and TRBJ2-7, with 9 bases matching TRBD2. Germline CDR1 is SGHRS and CDR2 is YFSETQ. The J segment lost 2 bases and the V segment lost 2 bases, leaving 5 bases of the junction unmatched. CDR3 length: 15 amino acids. The CDR3 spells CASSLGTSSTYEQYF. CDR3 DNA: TGCGCCAGCAGCTTAGGGACTAGCAGTACCTACGAGCAGTACTTC.

This clone was counted only a few times. J is TRBJ1-2 and V is TRBV28; D is possibly TRBD1 (5 bases). The germline V gene encodes CDR1 MDHEN and CDR2 SYDVKM. The V and J ends lost 8 bases and 6 bases respectively, with 13 bases between them. This CDR3 region has 12 residues. This CDR3 is CASGTEKHGYTF. The CDR3 DNA follows: TGTGCCAGCGGGACTGAGAAACATGGCTACACCTTC.

The chain links TRBV28 to TRBJ1-3, with TRBD1 identical over 7 bases. The CDR3 runs 12 residues. With 8 bases clipped from V and 5 bases from J, the junction kept 3 bases outside the gene matches. From germline, CDR1 is MDHEN and CDR2 SYDVKM. The CDR3 spells CASSGQRNTIYF. The CDR3 DNA follows: TGTGCCAGCTCGGGACAGAGAAACACCATATATTTT.

The V gene is TRBV20-1, the J gene TRBJ2-1; D is perhaps TRBD2 (5 bases). Per germline, CDR1 DFQATT and CDR2 SNEGSKA (reference sequence). The CDR3 is made up of 11 amino acids. The ends were cut back, 7 bases at V and 9 bases at J, with 13 bases in the middle. The CDR3 DNA reads as TGCAGTGTTAGGGAGCTAGGTGAGCAGTTCTTC. Amino acid sequence: CSVRELGEQFF.

The chain links TRBV6-4 to TRBJ2-1, with D hard to call. This CDR3 spans 14 amino acids. The germline V gene has CDR1 MRHNA and CDR2 SNTAGT. Trimming stripped 0 bases from V and 6 bases from J, with 9 bases between. For the CDR3, the DNA is TGTGCCAGCAGTGACTCAGCGCCCCCCAATGAGCAGTTCTTC. Translating it yields CASSDSAPPNEQFF.

V gene TRBV18 combines with J gene TRBJ2-3, with D perhaps TRBD1 (8 bases). The germline CDR1 and CDR2 sequences are KGHSH and LQKENI. This CDR3 is built from 16 residues. Deletions cut 3 bases from V and 2 bases from J, with 15 bases between. The CDR3 sequence is CASSPGGTGPTDTQYF. The DNA of the CDR3 is TGTGCCAGCTCACCCGGGGGGACAGGTCCCACAGATACGCAGTATTTT.

This chain uses TRBV5-4 with TRBJ2-5; D is ambiguous. The CDR3 runs to 14 residues. Trimming pared 4 bases from V and 1 base from J, leaving 11 bases between. Germline CDR1 reads SGHNT; CDR2 reads YYREEE (reference sequence). The CDR3: CASSLIGIQETQYF. CDR3 nucleotide sequence: TGTGCCAGCAGCCTGATTGGCATCCAAGAGACCCAGTACTTC.

The chain links TRBV5-6 to TRBJ2-1; D might be TRBD1 (5 bases). Germline CDR1 is SGHDT and CDR2 is YYEEEE. The CDR3 is made up of 16 amino acids. Trimming stripped 0 bases from V and 0 bases from J, with 10 bases between. The CDR3 DNA sequence: TGTGCCAGCAGCTTGGAACAGGTTAGCTCCTACAATGAGCAGTTCTTC. Its translation: CASSLEQVSSYNEQFF.

The chain employs TRBV18 and TRBJ2-7; TRBD1 is a possible D gene (6 bases). This CDR3 spans 14 amino acids. The germline CDR1 and CDR2 sequences are KGHSH and LQKENI. The V gene lost 4 bases and the J gene lost 2 bases, with 12 bases spanning the gap. This CDR3 is CASSHTGTTYEQYF. The CDR3 DNA follows: TGTGCCAGCTCACATACCGGGACAACCTACGAGCAGTACTTC.

The CDR3 DNA reads as TGCAGTGCTAGTCCCACGACGGGACTAGCCTTCTACGAGCAGTACTTC. Translation: CSASPTTGLAFYEQYF. The J gene is TRBJ2-7, the V gene TRBV20-1; 9 bases are shared with TRBD2. This CDR3 has 16 amino acids. V was pared by 3 bases and J by 3 bases, with 12 bases of the junction left unmatched. Germline V CDR1 and CDR2: DFQATT, SNEGSKA (reference sequence).

This chain links TRBV6-2 or TRBV6-3 with TRBJ2-5; 13 bases agree with TRBD2. CDR1 and CDR2 (germline): MNHEY, SVGEGT. This CDR3 has 15 residues. The V segment lost 6 bases and the J segment 5 bases; nucleotides outside the gene matches: 6. The CDR3 region has the DNA TGTGCCAGCAGCCGACTAGCGGGGGGATATGAGACCCAGTACTTC. Protein: CASSRLAGGYETQYF.

This clone has a handful of counts. The chain recombines TRBV7-9 with TRBJ1-1; tentatively, D is TRBD1 (6 bases). Germline V gives CDR1 SEHNR, CDR2 FQNEAQ (reference sequence). Trimming pared 4 bases from V and 1 base from J, leaving 16 bases between. This CDR3 spans 16 amino acids. The CDR3 spells CASSYWNWTENTEAFF. The CDR3 DNA sequence: TGTGCCAGCAGCTATTGGAATTGGACAGAGAACACTGAAGCTTTCTTT.

The rearrangement joins TRBV5-1 to TRBJ1-2; 12 bases map to TRBD1. V was clipped by 4 bases and J by 7 bases; unmatched bases: 8. Germline V gene data show CDR1 as SGHRS and CDR2 as YFSETQ. The CDR3 spans 15 residues. The CDR3 here is CASSPGTGGAFGYTF. The DNA of the CDR3 is TGCGCCAGCAGCCCAGGGACAGGGGGCGCCTTTGGCTACACCTTC.

In regard to this clone: A far larger clone is only one base removed, so a read error is likely. This rearrangement joins TRBV19 to TRBJ1-1; the match to TRBD1 covers 7 bases. Trimming at V came to 5 bases and at J to 2 bases, leaving 5 bases not matched to a gene. The germline gives CDR1 LNHDA, CDR2 SQIVND (reference sequence). This CDR3 region has 14 residues. The CDR3 DNA reads TGTGCCAGTAGTTTATACAGGGGTAACACTGAAGCTTTCTTT. It specifies CASSLYRGNTEAFF.

The V call is TRBV5-1, the J call TRBJ2-1; D not certain. The V gene lost 3 bases and the J gene lost 4 bases, with 8 bases spanning the gap. This CDR3 comprises 13 residues. Germline V CDR1 and CDR2: SGHRS, YFSETQ. CDR3 amino acids: CASSSDNYNEQFF. In DNA, the CDR3 is TGCGCCAGCAGCTCCGACAATTACAATGAGCAGTTCTTC.

J is TRBJ2-2 and V is TRBV18, with 10 bases fitting TRBD2. The trim removed 4 bases at V and 5 bases at J, leaving 10 bases unmatched. Per germline, CDR1 KGHSH and CDR2 LQKENI. This CDR3 has 17 residues. The CDR3 region is CASSRGASGSITGELFF. CDR3 in DNA: TGTGCCAGCTCACGAGGGGCTAGCGGGAGCATAACCGGGGAGCTGTTTTTT. Full variable domain (remainder filled in from reference TRBV18 and TRBJ2-2): NAGVMQNPRHLVRRRGQEARLRCSPMKGHSHVYWYRQLPEEGLKFMVYLQKENIIDESGMPKERFSAEFPKEGPSILRIQQVVRGDSAAYFCASSRGASGSITGELFFGEGSRLTVL.

CDR3 sequence reads: CASSGWTGGGNEQFF. CDR3 DNA: TGTGCCAGCAGTGGATGGACAGGGGGGGGTAATGAGCAGTTCTTC. J is TRBJ2-1 and V is TRBV6-2 or TRBV6-3; 10 bases match TRBD1. With V trimmed by 5 bases and J by 7 bases, 8 bases remained unmatched. Germline V gene sequence: CDR1 MNHEY, CDR2 SVGEGT. The CDR3 contains 15 residues.

This clone was detected a few times. The chain employs TRBV7-2 and TRBJ1-5; D uncertain. The V end lost 3 bases, the J end lost 5 bases, and 8 bases lay between the germline ends. The germline V gene has CDR1 SGHTA and CDR2 FQGNSA. This CDR3 is built from 13 residues. Written as DNA, the CDR3 is TGTGCCAGCAGCTTGTGGGAGGATCAGCCCCAGCATTTT. Translation gives CASSLWEDQPQHF.